Listed below are T cell receptor beta chains from one sample, sequenced in a study of T cell responses to AZD1222 COVID-19 vaccine. Only in-frame clones appear in the TCRdb table, and some are missing; sequencing was by immunoSEQ multiplex PCR. The sample lists fewer than 90,000 clones; 70% to 90% were seen once. The source was peripheral blood, collected 28 days after the second AZD1222 dose. Every receptor here comes from an adult who received the AZD1222 COVID-19 vaccine. Each CDR3 is given with its conserved first and last residue. A D gene is named only where the DNA matches it firmly. Some rows mark clone size as missing; the rest say once, few, many or name a class of expanded clone.

J,size,length,D,V,DNA,CDR3
TRBJ2-3,-,14,-,TRBV3-1/TRBV3-2,TGTGCCAGCAGCCAAGGGTTGGGGACAGATACGCAGTATTTT,CASSQGLGTDTQYF
TRBJ2-6,-,19,-,TRBV18,TGTGCCAGCTTACACGCCGGGGCCGGAAGAGGCTCTGGGGCCAACGTCCTGACTTTC,CASLHAGAGRGSGANVLTF
TRBJ2-3,-,15,-,TRBV7-7,TGTGCCAGCAGCCTCGGGGACTCCTCCACAGATACGCAGTATTTT,CASSLGDSSTDTQYF
TRBJ1-5,-,16,-,TRBV19,TGTGCCAGTAGTATAGATGGCGCTGGCCGTAATCAGCCCCAGCATTTT,CASSIDGAGRNQPQHF
TRBJ1-2,-,16,TRBD1,TRBV27,TGTGCCAGCAGTTTAATGGGACAGGGATTTAACTATGGCTACACCTTC,CASSLMGQGFNYGYTF
TRBJ1-3,-,14,-,TRBV7-9,TGTGCCAGCAGCCCAGGGAGCTCTGGAAACACCATATATTTT,CASSPGSSGNTIYF
TRBJ2-7,once,14,-,TRBV5-1,TGCGCCAGCAGCCCCGGGGTTCTATCCTACGAGCAGTACTTC,CASSPGVLSYEQYF
TRBJ2-6,-,16,TRBD1,TRBV25-1,TGTGCCAGCAGTAAGACAGGGGGCTCTGGGGCCAACGTCCTGACTTTC,CASSKTGGSGANVLTF
TRBJ2-7,-,12,-,TRBV6-5,TGTGCCAGCTCGGGTCATGGAAGCGAGCAGTACTTC,CASSGHGSEQYF
TRBJ1-1,once,11,-,TRBV29-1,TGCAGCGTTGAAGTGGGGGGTAGAGCTTTCTTT,CSVEVGGRAFF
TRBJ2-6,-,15,TRBD1,TRBV5-6,TGTGCCAGCAGCTTAAGGGGGCATGGGGCCAACGTCCTGACTTTC,CASSLRGHGANVLTF
TRBJ1-4,-,18,-,TRBV5-1,TGCGCCAGCAGCTTGTTCTCGGGGGTTGGCAGTAATAATGAAAAACTGTTTTTT,CASSLFSGVGSNNEKLFF
TRBJ2-3,-,17,-,TRBV3-1/TRBV3-2,TGTGCCAGCAGCCAAGATCTGATAAGGTTTTGCACAGATACGCAGTATTTT,CASSQDLIRFCTDTQYF
TRBJ1-2,-,14,TRBD1,TRBV11-2,TGTGCCAGCAGCTCCAACCCGGGACAGGGTTCGGACACCTTC,CASSSNPGQGSDTF
TRBJ1-6,-,16,-,TRBV28,TGTGCCAGCACCCCCCCCGGGGGAGTCGGCCATTCACCCCTCCACTTT,CASTPPGGVGHSPLHF
TRBJ2-3,-,12,-,TRBV30,TGTGCCTGGACAGAAAGCACAGATACGCAGTATTTT,CAWTESTDTQYF
TRBJ1-1,-,11,-,TRBV7-9,TGTGCCAGCAGCCTCTACTTTGAAGCTTTCTTT,CASSLYFEAFF
TRBJ1-5,-,14,-,TRBV29-1,TGCAGCGCCCAGGAAGGGGGTGGCAATCAGCCCCAGCATTTT,CSAQEGGGNQPQHF
TRBJ2-1,once,15,-,TRBV7-9,TGTGCCACCGAGGGACCGGGAGTGGGCTACAATGAGCAGTTCTTC,CATEGPGVGYNEQFF
TRBJ2-2,-,16,TRBD2,TRBV7-7,TGTGCCAGCAGCCCTAGCGGGGGGGCCAACACCGGGGAGCTGTTTTTT,CASSPSGGANTGELFF
TRBJ2-7,-,15,TRBD2,TRBV5-1,TGCGCCAGCAGCTTGACTAGCGGGAGGGTCTACGAGCAGTACTTC,CASSLTSGRVYEQYF
TRBJ1-2,-,15,TRBD1,TRBV7-9,TGTGCCAGCAGCCTGGGACAGGGGGCTAACTATGGCTACACCTTC,CASSLGQGANYGYTF
TRBJ1-2,once,13,-,TRBV28,TGTGCCAGCAGTTTGCATAATTCCTATGGCTACACCTTC,CASSLHNSYGYTF
TRBJ2-7,-,15,-,TRBV6-2/TRBV6-3,TGTGCCAGCAGTTACGTAGTAGGAGCCTACCCCGAGCAGTACTTC,CASSYVVGAYPEQYF
TRBJ2-7,-,15,-,TRBV6-5,TGTGCCAGCAGTTACTCACTCTCCGGGGCTTACGAGCAGTACTTC,CASSYSLSGAYEQYF
TRBJ2-5,once,14,-,TRBV15,TGTGCCACCAGCAGCGTACAGGGTCGAGAGACCCAGTACTTC,CATSSVQGRETQYF
TRBJ2-3,-,14,-,TRBV5-4,TGTGCCAGCAGCGCCGCCCAATCCACAGATACGCAGTATTTT,CASSAAQSTDTQYF
TRBJ2-1,-,12,TRBD1,TRBV30,TGTGCCTGGAGGGGACAGTGGGGTGAGCAGTTCTTC,CAWRGQWGEQFF
TRBJ1-5,-,15,-,TRBV3-1/TRBV3-2,TGTGCCAGCAGCCAAGGGAGACAGGAGCTTCCCCCCCAGCATTTT,CASSQGRQELPPQHF
TRBJ2-1,-,17,TRBD2,TRBV15,TGTGCCACCAGCATACCGGGACTAGCGGGGCCTCACAATGAGCAGTTCTTC,CATSIPGLAGPHNEQFF
TRBJ2-7,once,13,-,TRBV10-1,TGCGCCAGCTCGGACATTAACTCCTACGAGCAGTACTTC,CASSDINSYEQYF
TRBJ2-2,-,15,-,TRBV25-1,TGTGCCAGCAGTGAATATCTTGGGGGCGCCGGGGAGCTGTTTTTT,CASSEYLGGAGELFF
TRBJ1-5,-,15,TRBD1,TRBV27,TGTGCCAGCAGTCCCAGGGGGACAGGCAATCAGCCCCAGCATTTT,CASSPRGTGNQPQHF
TRBJ2-7,-,14,TRBD2,TRBV7-3,TGTGCCAGCAGCCCTCCTAGGACTAGAAACGAGCAGTACTTC,CASSPPRTRNEQYF
TRBJ1-5,once,12,-,TRBV30,TGTGCCTGGAGTGGGCGCAATCAGCCCCAGCATTTT,CAWSGRNQPQHF
TRBJ1-3,-,12,-,TRBV12-3/TRBV12-4,TGTGCCAGCAGTTCTTACGGAAACACCATATATTTT,CASSSYGNTIYF
TRBJ2-2,few,16,TRBD1,TRBV4-1,TGCGCCAGCAGCCAGGCGTGGGGACAGTACACCGGGGAGCTGTTTTTT,CASSQAWGQYTGELFF
TRBJ2-3,-,16,TRBD2,TRBV11-2,TGTGCCAGCAGTCGCTGGACTAGCGGACCCACAGATACGCAGTATTTT,CASSRWTSGPTDTQYF
TRBJ2-1,-,17,TRBD2,TRBV10-2,TGCGCCAGCAGTGAGCCGACCATAGCGGGAGTCAACAATGAGCAGTTCTTC,CASSEPTIAGVNNEQFF
TRBJ2-2,-,15,TRBD1,TRBV9,TGTGCCAGCAGCGTAACAGGGGGCGGGACCGGGGAGCTGTTTTTT,CASSVTGGGTGELFF
TRBJ1-5,-,15,TRBD1,TRBV27,TGTGCCAGCAGTCCTACGACAGGGGTCAATCAGCCCCAGCATTTT,CASSPTTGVNQPQHF
TRBJ2-3,-,14,-,TRBV7-9,TGTGCCAGGGGCGGCAGTGAGGGCACAGATACGCAGTATTTT,CARGGSEGTDTQYF
TRBJ2-7,-,13,TRBD2,TRBV28,TGTGCCAGCTCTAGCGGGAGCTCCTACGAGCAGTACTTC,CASSSGSSYEQYF
TRBJ2-3,-,13,-,TRBV30,TGTGCCTGGTCGGGGTACCGCACAGATACGCAGTATTTT,CAWSGYRTDTQYF
TRBJ1-5,-,16,TRBD1,TRBV4-1,TGCGCCAGCAGCCAAGAAGACAGGGGAGGGAGTCAGCCCCAGCATTTT,CASSQEDRGGSQPQHF
TRBJ2-1,-,16,TRBD2,TRBV7-2,TGTGCCAGCAGTCGTAGCGGGACCGCCACCTACAATGAGCAGTTCTTC,CASSRSGTATYNEQFF
TRBJ2-2,-,20,TRBD1,TRBV7-6,TGTGCCAGCAGCTTAGTAACGAAAAGGTTAGGGACAGGGGACACCGGGGAGCTGTTTTTT,CASSLVTKRLGTGDTGELFF
TRBJ2-2,-,17,-,TRBV19,TGTGCCAGTAGTCCCCTCAGGGGGGGATCATTCACCGGGGAGCTGTTTTTT,CASSPLRGGSFTGELFF
TRBJ2-5,once,12,-,TRBV7-3,TGTGCCAGCAGCCCAGACAGGGAGACCCAGTACTTC,CASSPDRETQYF